Many counts were recorded for the clone carrying this T cell receptor beta chain. Via MiXCR, TCRdb re-called the 5' RACE reads, giving one row per CDR3 protein. Altogether some 54,000 distinct CDR3 sequences are present, 6.5% to 9% being singletons, with the ten largest covering approximately 8.5%. This sample was included in a study of CD8 T cells in ankylosing spondylitis. Germline CDR1 SGHAT, CDR2 FQNNGV. Trimming left V 2 bases short and J 10 bases short, with 12 bases between. The CDR3 has 14 amino acids. This sequence joins TRBV11-2 and TRBJ1-6; D unresolved. Source material: blood, either unsorted or a sorted T cell fraction (not recorded which). The receptor comes from a female donor with ankylosing spondylitis or in good health (not recorded which). The DNA of the CDR3 is TGTGCCAGCAGCTTATTTTTGGGAAACTCACCCCTCCACTTT. Its protein product is CASSLFLGNSPLHF.